Below, one TCR beta chain is given with its context. Assay used: immunoSEQ multiplex PCR; TCRdb lists only in-frame clones, some missing. The table records 120,000 or so clones, around 86% of them present only once. This sample stems from a study of PD-1 blockade in mismatch repair-deficient tumors. This CDR3 spans 14 amino acids. Germline-derived CDR1 and CDR2 are ENHRY and SYGVKD. V lost 4 bases to trimming and J lost 1 base, with 9 bases between them. Every patient had mismatch repair deficiency by PCR or immunohistochemistry. The TCR-sequenced patients were three responders to pembrolizumab. Here the sequenced sample was peripheral blood, taken 44 weeks after starting pembrolizumab. J is TRBJ2-3 and V is TRBV10-3, with D uncertain. The receptor was derived from an adult with mismatch repair-deficient cancer. CDR3 nucleotides: TGTGCCATCAGTGCCGGGTCCGGCACAGATACGCAGTATTTT. Translated, it gives CAISAGSGTDTQYF.